This entry is about one T cell receptor (beta chain). Deletions cut 7 bases from V and 5 bases from J, with 14 bases between. CDR1 LNHDA and CDR2 SQIVND come from the germline V gene (reference sequence). The CDR3 is made up of 13 amino acids. Authors' analysis steps: For nucleated cells, counts were estimated from reference gene primer amplification. Profiled with immunoSEQ multiplex PCR; TCRdb holds only in-frame clones, not every one. V, J and clone size were drawn from that table, and D and trimming were deduced from the DNA. The repertoire consists of a few hundred thousand clones, with around 89% occurring once and the leading ten covering around 0.84%. These data are taken from a study of blood T cell repertoires in COVID-19. Study background: COVID-19 samples, acute and convalescent, were from the United States, Italy and Spain. Sources were T cells, B-cell-depleted T cells, or PBMCs; the material itself was cDNA or gDNA.

The sample comprised peripheral blood. V is TRBV19 and J is TRBJ1-2; D perhaps matches TRBD1 (6 bases). The sequence was collected from a young man with acute or convalescent COVID-19. The CDR3 DNA sequence: TGTGCCAGTATGGAGACAGGACGTTATGGCTACACCTTC. Translation: CASMETGRYGYTF.